This T cell receptor beta chain appears in the sequencing data of a study of cytomegalovirus exposure and HLA in healthy donors. These donors, healthy bone marrow donors, were studied. Primers included in the PCR were 60 Vbeta and 13 Jbeta primers. The protocol was immunoSEQ multiplex PCR, while the TCRdb copy is restricted to in-frame clones and leaves out a portion. The sample includes under 150,000 clones, approximately 74% seen only once; the top ten take around 3.9%. Germline CDR1 MNHNS, CDR2 SASEGT. Between the trimmed V and J ends, which lost 1 base and 4 bases, there was a span of 17 bases. CDR3 length equals 17 residues. Regarding this clone: What it binds is not known.

Whole-study findings and limits: Rare TCR sequences dominated, though some public TCRs recurred in many donors. An ancestry cluster, one associated with Asian ancestry, reportedly showed fewer N-insertions than the approximately 650-donor mean in a later analysis.

The TCR sequence derives from a woman in her thirties or forties in good health and CMV-seropositive. The chain combines TRBV6-1 with TRBJ2-1; TRBD1 is a possible D gene (6 bases). The sample consisted of PBMCs. In nucleotides, the CDR3 is TGTGCCAGCAGTGAAGAAGTGGGTGGCAGGGGTTACAATGAGCAGTTCTTC. This codes for CASSEEVGGRGYNEQFF.